The 22 T cell receptor beta chains given below trace back to one sample, sequenced in a study of OX40 agonist ivuxolimab in advanced cancers. Data came from immunoSEQ multiplex PCR; TCRdb stores just in-frame clones and leaves some out. The profile covers 60,000 to 65,000 clones, with roughly 83% appearing a single time and 0.7% taken by the ten largest. The specimen comprised CD4+ or CD8+ T cells sorted from blood, sampled in a trial of the OX40 agonist ivuxolimab. The receptors shown here come from an adult with an advanced solid tumor such as melanoma, head and neck, liver or kidney cancer.

Turning to this clone: This sample includes further DNA sequences coding for the same CDR3. V is TRBV5-6 and J is TRBJ1-4; TRBD1 agrees at 7 bases. The CDR3 loop spans 13 amino acids. The germline gives CDR1 SGHDT, CDR2 YYEEEE. V was pared by 4 bases and J by 8 bases, with 5 bases of the junction left unmatched. The CDR3 bases are TGTGCCAGCAGCACCGGACAGGTCGAAAAACTGTTTTTT. Translating gives CASSTGQVEKLFF.

CDR3 nucleotides: TGCGCCAGCAGCCCGGCGGGGGGCCCCGGCACAGATACGCAGTATTTT. Translated: CASSPAGGPGTDTQYF. The V and J genes are TRBV5-1 and TRBJ2-3; 8 bases are a match to TRBD2. Germline lookup yields CDR1 SGHRS and CDR2 YFSETQ. The J segment lost 1 base and the V segment lost 4 bases, leaving 8 bases of the junction unmatched. There are 16 residues in the CDR3.

Only a few counts were recorded for this clone. This sequence joins TRBV29-1 and TRBJ2-1, with TRBD2 matching 9 bases. The CDR3 contains 12 residues. The germline V gene has CDR1 SQVTM and CDR2 ANQGSEA. Trimming at V came to 7 bases and at J to 10 bases, leaving 8 bases not matched to a gene. CDR3 protein: CSGLAGAEEQFF. The DNA for the CDR3 is TGCAGCGGATTAGCGGGAGCGGAAGAGCAGTTCTTC.

This clone was observed once. This chain uses TRBV6-5 with TRBJ2-1, with a tentative D call TRBD2 (6 bases). Germline V gene lookup returns CDR1 MNHEY and CDR2 SVGAGI. Trimming removed 0 bases at V and 3 bases at J, with 9 bases between. There are 15 residues in the CDR3. CDR3 sequence: CASSYSAGSYNEQFF. In DNA form, the CDR3 reads TGTGCCAGCAGTTACTCGGCGGGAAGCTACAATGAGCAGTTCTTC.

This chain joins TRBV2 and TRBJ2-7; 7 bases are a match to TRBD1. The junction had 7 bases not matched to a gene; V was cut back by 6 bases and J by 5 bases. This CDR3 comprises 13 residues. From germline, CDR1 is SNHLY and CDR2 FYNNEI. The CDR3 coding sequence is TGTGCCAGCAGACGGGACAGAAACAACGAGCAGTACTTC. Its protein product is CASRRDRNNEQYF.

The chain links TRBV18 to TRBJ1-2; D perhaps matches TRBD1 (6 bases). V gave up 6 bases and J gave up 7 bases, with 27 bases separating them. Germline loops: CDR1 KGHSH, CDR2 LQKENI. The CDR3 is made up of 17 amino acids. The CDR3 reads CASSLLSLKTGIGGYTF. CDR3 coding DNA: TGTGCCAGCTCCCTTCTATCGCTTAAGACAGGAATTGGTGGCTACACCTTC. Combining the CDR3 with reference TRBV18 and TRBJ1-2 gives the whole variable domain NAGVMQNPRHLVRRRGQEARLRCSPMKGHSHVYWYRQLPEEGLKFMVYLQKENIIDESGMPKERFSAEFPKEGPSILRIQQVVRGDSAAYFCASSLLSLKTGIGGYTFGSGTRLTVV.

The rearrangement links TRBV20-1 to TRBJ2-1, with D perhaps assigned TRBD1 or TRBD2 (5 bases each). Germline-derived CDR1 and CDR2 are DFQATT and SNEGSKA (reference sequence). Trimming took off 6 bases at V and 6 bases at J, with 9 bases between the two ends. The CDR3 is made up of 11 amino acids. DNA for the CDR3: TGCAGTGCCCGGGACCCCAATGAGCAGTTCTTC. As protein: CSARDPNEQFF.

This clone was counted between two and nine times. The genes are TRBV30 and TRBJ1-1; no definite D call. The CDR3 extends over 10 amino acids. V gave up 5 bases and J gave up 6 bases, with 7 bases separating them. Per germline, CDR1 GTSNPN and CDR2 SVGIG (reference sequence). CDR3 sequence (DNA): TGTGCCTGGGCAAGGCCTGAAGCTTTCTTT. It codes for CAWARPEAFF.

This clone is medium-sized by share. This CDR3 is CATVPSGDYNEQFF. The CDR3, as DNA: TGTGCCACCGTGCCTAGCGGAGACTACAATGAGCAGTTCTTC. The V gene is TRBV10-3, the J gene TRBJ2-1; 7 positions match TRBD2. Per the germline V gene, CDR1 is ENHRY and CDR2 is SYGVKD. CDR3 length: 14 amino acids. V trimming: 10 bases; J trimming: 3 bases; junction bases outside the gene matches: 9.

The V gene is TRBV7-2, the J gene TRBJ2-7, with D maybe TRBD1 (7 bases). The CDR3 length is 13 residues. Germline V lookup: CDR1 SGHTA, CDR2 FQGNSA. The V and J ends lost 6 bases and 3 bases respectively, with 12 bases between them. CDR3 nucleotide sequence: TGTGCCAGCAGTCGACAGGGACTCTACGAGCAGTACTTC. It is translated as CASSRQGLYEQYF.

The V and J genes are TRBV5-1 and TRBJ2-6, with D unresolved. The CDR3 has 15 residues. Deletions cut 5 bases from V and 0 bases from J, with 9 bases between. Per the germline V gene, CDR1 is SGHRS and CDR2 is YFSETQ. CDR3 region: CASSPAGSGANVLTF. In nucleotides, the CDR3 is TGCGCCAGCAGTCCGGCCGGCTCTGGGGCCAACGTCCTGACTTTC.

The chain joins TRBV28 to TRBJ1-4; 9 nucleotides align to TRBD1. The CDR3 is made up of 15 amino acids. J was trimmed by 4 bases and V by 4 bases; bases with no gene match: 4. The germline V gene has CDR1 MDHEN and CDR2 SYDVKM. CDR3 bases: TGTGCCAGCAGTTCTACAGGGGGCCTTAATGAAAAACTGTTTTTT. Translated, it gives CASSSTGGLNEKLFF.

This clone has only one observation. V and J are TRBV5-1 and TRBJ2-2; 10 bases are a match to TRBD1. Germline CDR1 is SGHRS and CDR2 is YFSETQ. J gave up 6 bases and V 0 bases, and 2 bases lay outside the gene matches. This CDR3 has 15 amino acids. The DNA of the CDR3 is TGCGCCAGCAGCTTGGATGGGACAGGGGCCGGGGAGCTGTTTTTT. Amino acids: CASSLDGTGAGELFF.

J is TRBJ2-2 and V is TRBV5-1; D remains ambiguous. The V end lost 3 bases, the J end lost 0 bases, and 15 bases lay between the germline ends. The CDR3 spans 17 residues. Looked up from germline, CDR1 is SGHRS and CDR2 is YFSETQ. CDR3 region: CASSSRTGRTNTGELFF. The DNA for the CDR3 is TGCGCCAGCAGCTCGCGGACCGGACGGACGAACACCGGGGAGCTGTTTTTT.

The count of this clone is one. The V call is TRBV11-3, the J call TRBJ2-1; 13 nucleotides align to TRBD2. The CDR3 totals 17 residues. Germline trimming cut 3 bases from V and 7 bases from J; bases unmatched to any gene: 9. Germline CDR1 reads SGHNT; CDR2 reads YENEEA. CDR3 nucleotides: TGTGCCAGCAGCTTTGCGGGGACTAGCGGGGCGAGAAATGAGCAGTTCTTC. It encodes CASSFAGTSGARNEQFF.

This clone showed up just a few times. The chain combines TRBV19 with TRBJ2-3; D not resolved. The V gene lost 11 bases and the J gene lost 3 bases, with 3 bases spanning the gap. The germline V gene has CDR1 LNHDA and CDR2 SQIVND (reference sequence). CDR3 length equals 9 residues. The DNA for the CDR3 is TGTGCCGGTACAGATACGCAGTATTTT. Encoded protein: CAGTDTQYF.

The chain uses TRBV13 and TRBJ1-6, with D maybe TRBD1 (5 bases). V was cut by 3 bases and J by 9 bases, with 12 bases left in between. CDR3 size: 14 residues. CDR1 PRHDT and CDR2 FYEKMQ come from the germline V gene (reference sequence). In nucleotides, the CDR3 is TGTGCCAGCAGCTTGGGGACGCACGGTTCACCCCTCCACTTT. It is translated as CASSLGTHGSPLHF.

The chain is built from TRBV5-4 and TRBJ2-5; D remains unclear. In germline, CDR1 is SGHNT, CDR2 YYREEE (reference sequence). The CDR3 is 12 amino acids. V gave up 2 bases and J gave up 5 bases, with 7 bases separating them. The CDR3 is CASSFSTETQYF. Written as DNA, the CDR3 is TGTGCCAGCAGCTTCTCGACGGAGACCCAGTACTTC.

The chain links TRBV5-4 to TRBJ2-3; D is unresolved. V lost 5 bases and J 2 bases, leaving 3 bases between the germline ends. The germline V gene has CDR1 SGHNT and CDR2 YYREEE (reference sequence). The CDR3 is 11 amino acids. The CDR3 here is CASSTTDTQYF. In DNA form, the CDR3 reads TGTGCCAGCAGTACCACAGATACGCAGTATTTT.

The gene calls are TRBV7-3 and TRBJ2-7, with TRBD1 matching over 10 bases. Germline CDR1 is SGHTA and CDR2 is FQGTGA. Trimming at V came to 2 bases and at J to 5 bases, leaving 12 bases not matched to a gene. The CDR3 extends over 17 amino acids. As DNA, the CDR3 is TGTGCCAGCAGCTTAGAACGCCGGACAGGGGGTCGGGACGAGCAGTACTTC. Translating gives CASSLERRTGGRDEQYF.

This rearrangement joins TRBV6-6 to TRBJ1-3, with a tentative D call TRBD1 (5 bases). Germline assignment: CDR1 MNHNY and CDR2 SVGAGI (reference sequence). The CDR3 length is 15 residues. The ends were cut back, 6 bases at V and 1 base at J, with 13 bases in the middle. This chain's CDR3 is CASSRPGGSGNTIYF. DNA of the CDR3: TGTGCCAGCAGCCGGCCGGGGGGATCTGGAAACACCATATATTTT.

The chain uses TRBV18 and TRBJ1-3, with 7 bases aligning to TRBD1. Germline assignment: CDR1 KGHSH and CDR2 LQKENI. The ends lost 2 bases at V and 4 bases at J; junction bases unmatched: 8. The CDR3 runs to 16 residues. The DNA of the CDR3 is TGTGCCAGCTCACCATCAAGACCGGGACAGGGAAACACCATATATTTT. This encodes CASSPSRPGQGNTIYF. Using reference TRBV18 and TRBJ1-3 for the parts outside the CDR3, the full variable domain is NAGVMQNPRHLVRRRGQEARLRCSPMKGHSHVYWYRQLPEEGLKFMVYLQKENIIDESGMPKERFSAEFPKEGPSILRIQQVVRGDSAAYFCASSPSRPGQGNTIYFGEGSWLTVV.